Listed below are T cell receptor beta chains from one sample, sequenced in a study of CD8 T cells in ankylosing spondylitis. TCRdb used MiXCR to reprocess the 5' RACE reads, holding one entry per CDR3 protein. This table holds about 750,000 distinct CDR3 sequences, 15% to 20% found once. Material: blood, either unsorted or a sorted T cell fraction (not recorded which). All receptors come from a male donor with ankylosing spondylitis. The CDR3 runs from the conserved cysteine through the conserved F or W. Each record gives: V gene, J gene, clone size, D gene, CDR3 protein, CDR3 DNA. A D gene is named only where the DNA matches it firmly. Part of the rows lack a size; the others show once, few, many or a class for expanded clones.

V gene: TRBV7-6; J gene: TRBJ1-1; clone size: few; D gene: .; CDR3 protein: CASSLSVGGANTEAFF; CDR3 DNA: TGTGCCAGCAGCTTAAGTGTGGGGGGCGCAAACACTGAAGCTTTCTTT
V gene: TRBV20-1; J gene: TRBJ2-7; clone size: .; D gene: TRBD2; CDR3 protein: CSARLVHSGSRDEQYF; CDR3 DNA: TGCAGTGCTAGACTCGTCCATAGCGGGAGTCGCGACGAGCAGTACTTC
V gene: TRBV7-3; J gene: TRBJ2-5; clone size: .; D gene: .; CDR3 protein: CASTVAFEETQYF; CDR3 DNA: TGTGCCAGCACCGTGGCCTTCGAAGAGACCCAGTACTTC
V gene: TRBV5-1; J gene: TRBJ2-1; clone size: few; D gene: .; CDR3 protein: CASSLTGLTSNEQFF; CDR3 DNA: TGCGCCAGCAGCTTAACAGGGCTTACTTCCAATGAGCAGTTCTTC
V gene: TRBV24-1; J gene: TRBJ2-5; clone size: .; D gene: .; CDR3 protein: CATKFTGSLAYNQETQYF; CDR3 DNA: TGTGCCACCAAATTCACAGGAAGTCTAGCGTACAACCAAGAGACCCAGTACTTC
V gene: TRBV5-1; J gene: TRBJ1-6; clone size: few; D gene: .; CDR3 protein: CASSFTGDNSPLHF; CDR3 DNA: TGCGCCAGCAGCTTCACGGGGGATAATTCACCCCTCCACTTT
V gene: TRBV3-1; J gene: TRBJ2-3; clone size: .; D gene: TRBD2; CDR3 protein: CASSQAGGYLDTQYF; CDR3 DNA: TGTGCCAGCAGCCAAGCGGGGGGGTACTTGGATACGCAGTATTTT
V gene: TRBV3-1; J gene: TRBJ1-5; clone size: many; D gene: .; CDR3 protein: CASSQDSAARQPQHF; CDR3 DNA: TGTGCCAGCAGCCAAGATTCGGCTGCGAGGCAGCCCCAGCATTTT
V gene: TRBV5-1; J gene: TRBJ1-1; clone size: many; D gene: .; CDR3 protein: CASSLQGPWGNTEAFF; CDR3 DNA: TGCGCCAGCAGCTTACAGGGTCCCTGGGGGAACACTGAAGCTTTCTTT
V gene: TRBV18; J gene: TRBJ2-3; clone size: few; D gene: .; CDR3 protein: CASSPLLDPSTDTQYF; CDR3 DNA: TGTGCCAGCTCACCACTGCTGGATCCTAGCACAGATACGCAGTATTTT
V gene: TRBV28; J gene: TRBJ1-5; clone size: .; D gene: TRBD1; CDR3 protein: CASSLYRGASQPQHF; CDR3 DNA: TGTGCCAGCAGTTTATACAGGGGCGCGAGTCAGCCCCAGCATTTT
V gene: TRBV5-1; J gene: TRBJ2-3; clone size: few; D gene: TRBD2; CDR3 protein: CASEVRGGRVSTPDTQYF; CDR3 DNA: TGCGCCAGCGAGGTCCGGGGGGGCCGAGTCTCCACTCCAGATACGCAGTATTTT
V gene: TRBV4-1; J gene: TRBJ1-1; clone size: few; D gene: .; CDR3 protein: CASSQVSGTDTEAFF; CDR3 DNA: TGCGCCAGCAGCCAAGTCTCAGGGACGGACACTGAAGCTTTCTTT
V gene: TRBV4-3; J gene: TRBJ2-2; clone size: few; D gene: .; CDR3 protein: CASSPTPGPANTGELFF; CDR3 DNA: TGCGCCAGCAGCCCAACCCCGGGACCCGCGAACACCGGGGAGCTGTTTTTT
V gene: TRBV20-1; J gene: TRBJ2-4; clone size: few; D gene: .; CDR3 protein: CSAPPAKLAKNIQYF; CDR3 DNA: TGCAGTGCTCCGCCCGCAAAACTAGCCAAAAACATTCAGTACTTC
V gene: TRBV20-1; J gene: TRBJ2-5; clone size: few; D gene: TRBD2; CDR3 protein: CSATLGLYQETQYF; CDR3 DNA: TGCAGTGCTACCCTGGGACTATACCAAGAGACCCAGTACTTC
V gene: TRBV10-3; J gene: TRBJ2-1; clone size: few; D gene: TRBD1; CDR3 protein: CAISTRQGNSYNEQFF; CDR3 DNA: TGTGCCATCAGCACGAGACAGGGCAACTCCTACAATGAGCAGTTCTTC
V gene: TRBV12-3/TRBV12-4; J gene: TRBJ2-1; clone size: .; D gene: .; CDR3 protein: CASRPRATSYNEQFF; CDR3 DNA: TGTGCCAGCAGGCCGCGGGCGACCTCCTACAATGAGCAGTTCTTC
V gene: TRBV4-2; J gene: TRBJ2-1; clone size: .; D gene: .; CDR3 protein: CASSRTSSSYNEQFF; CDR3 DNA: TGTGCCAGCAGCCGAACCTCGAGCTCCTACAATGAGCAGTTCTTC
V gene: TRBV29-1; J gene: TRBJ2-3; clone size: .; D gene: TRBD2; CDR3 protein: CSVGLAGLADTQYF; CDR3 DNA: TGCAGCGTTGGACTAGCGGGTTTGGCAGATACGCAGTATTTT
V gene: TRBV5-1; J gene: TRBJ2-1; clone size: .; D gene: .; CDR3 protein: CASSSVAGGLSYNEQFF; CDR3 DNA: TGCGCCAGCAGCTCGGTCGCGGGCGGGCTTTCCTACAATGAGCAGTTCTTC
V gene: TRBV20-1; J gene: TRBJ1-4; clone size: .; D gene: TRBD1; CDR3 protein: CSARVLESTGTFEKLFF; CDR3 DNA: TGCAGTGCTAGAGTCCTCGAGTCGACAGGGACGTTTGAAAAACTGTTTTTT
V gene: TRBV6-2/TRBV6-3; J gene: TRBJ2-3; clone size: .; D gene: TRBD2; CDR3 protein: CASSSSGATDTQYF; CDR3 DNA: TGTGCCAGCAGTTCCAGCGGGGCCACAGATACGCAGTATTTT
V gene: TRBV2; J gene: TRBJ1-2; clone size: few; D gene: .; CDR3 protein: CASSDGADFYGYTF; CDR3 DNA: TGTGCCAGCAGTGACGGGGCAGATTTCTATGGCTACACCTTC
V gene: TRBV5-5; J gene: TRBJ2-1; clone size: .; D gene: TRBD1; CDR3 protein: CASSHGTASGEQFF; CDR3 DNA: TGTGCCAGCAGCCACGGGACAGCCAGCGGTGAGCAGTTCTTC
V gene: TRBV3-1; J gene: TRBJ1-1; clone size: few; D gene: .; CDR3 protein: CASSQATAEAFF; CDR3 DNA: TGTGCCAGCAGCCAAGCGACAGCTGAAGCTTTCTTT
V gene: TRBV4-1; J gene: TRBJ1-4; clone size: .; D gene: TRBD1; CDR3 protein: CASSSRTGVELFF; CDR3 DNA: TGCGCCAGCAGCTCGCGGACAGGGGTAGAACTGTTTTTT
V gene: TRBV14; J gene: TRBJ2-1; clone size: .; D gene: .; CDR3 protein: CASSQPTAASYNEQFF; CDR3 DNA: TGTGCCAGCAGCCAACCTACTGCGGCCTCCTACAATGAGCAGTTCTTC
V gene: TRBV2; J gene: TRBJ1-5; clone size: few; D gene: .; CDR3 protein: CASSETPGTGRTQPQHF; CDR3 DNA: TGTGCCAGCAGTGAAACCCCCGGAACGGGTCGGACTCAGCCCCAGCATTTT
V gene: TRBV20-1; J gene: TRBJ2-5; clone size: .; D gene: TRBD2; CDR3 protein: CSARGWTSGRAKETQYF; CDR3 DNA: TGCAGTGCTAGAGGGTGGACTAGCGGGAGGGCCAAGGAGACCCAGTACTTC
V gene: TRBV29-1; J gene: TRBJ2-3; clone size: many; D gene: .; CDR3 protein: CSTLTDTQYF; CDR3 DNA: TGCAGCACGCTCACAGATACGCAGTATTTT